The 18 T cell receptor beta chains listed next were all sequenced from one sample in a study of blood T cell repertoires in COVID-19. TCRdb keeps only in-frame clones here, not all; method: immunoSEQ multiplex PCR. Of 300,000 to 400,000 clones in the sample, more than 75% were seen once. The sequencing sample was made of peripheral blood. The source of these receptors is a woman aged 60 to 75 with COVID-19, enrolled during active disease.

The chain couples TRBV7-8 to TRBJ1-1; 7 positions agree with TRBD1. Trimming removed 2 bases from V and 1 base from J; junction bases left unmatched: 10. CDR3 size: 17 residues. Germline CDR1 and CDR2: SGHVS and FQNEAQ. In DNA, the CDR3 is TGTGCCAGCAGCTTACTCGGACAGGCGGCCTCGAACACTGAAGCTTTCTTT. This codes for CASSLLGQAASNTEAFF. Drawing the rest from reference TRBV7-8 and TRBJ1-1, the complete variable domain is GAGVSQSPRYKVAKRGQDVALRCDPISGHVSLFWYQQALGQGPEFLTYFQNEAQLDKSGLPSDRFFAERPEGSVSTLKIQRTQQEDSAVYLCASSLLGQAASNTEAFFGQGTRLTVV.

J is TRBJ1-1 and V is TRBV19, with 11 bases that match TRBD1. The CDR3 consists of 16 residues. Losses at the gene ends were 5 bases for V and 4 bases for J; bases not matched to a gene: 9. Germline V lookup: CDR1 LNHDA, CDR2 SQIVND (reference sequence). CDR3 amino acids: CASSPGTGGRGTEAFF. CDR3 in DNA: TGTGCCAGTAGTCCCGGGACAGGGGGTCGTGGCACTGAAGCTTTCTTT.

The chain combines TRBV18 with TRBJ1-5; D might be TRBD1 (6 bases). The germline gives CDR1 KGHSH, CDR2 LQKENI. The CDR3 has 13 residues. The V and J ends lost 8 bases and 3 bases respectively, with 11 bases between them. The chain's CDR3 is CASTGQINQPQHF. DNA for the CDR3: TGTGCCAGCACCGGACAGATCAATCAGCCCCAGCATTTT.

The chain combines TRBV10-1 with TRBJ1-4; 8 nucleotides align to TRBD1. J gave up 4 bases and V 9 bases, and 4 bases lay outside the gene matches. In germline, CDR1 is WNHNN, CDR2 SYGVQD (reference sequence). CDR3 size: 13 residues. The CDR3 sequence is CARTGVFNEKLFF. CDR3 sequence (DNA): TGCGCCAGGACAGGGGTGTTTAATGAAAAACTGTTTTTT.

This sequence joins TRBV6-5 and TRBJ2-5; 11 nucleotides align to TRBD1. This CDR3 comprises 15 residues. V shed 2 bases, J shed 11 bases, and the junction held 10 bases outside the gene matches. The V gene's germline CDR1 is MNHEY and CDR2 SVGAGI. Here the CDR3 DNA reads TGTGCCAGCAGTTACCAGGGGGGGACAGGGGGTATTCAGTACTTC. It translates to CASSYQGGTGGIQYF.

This sequence joins TRBV18 and TRBJ1-3, with D unclear. Germline V gene data show CDR1 as KGHSH and CDR2 as LQKENI. This CDR3 is 17 amino acids long. Trimming took off 3 bases at V and 0 bases at J, with 15 bases between the two ends. CDR3 in amino acids: CASSPAPQYSSGNTIYF. CDR3 nucleotides: TGTGCCAGCTCACCCGCCCCACAGTACAGCTCTGGAAACACCATATATTTT.

The chain links TRBV30 to TRBJ1-4; D ambiguous. Trimming took off 0 bases at V and 11 bases at J, with 16 bases between the two ends. The CDR3 spans 14 residues. Germline lookup yields CDR1 GTSNPN and CDR2 SVGIG (reference sequence). CDR3 sequence: CAWSVPGLKTKLFF. CDR3 coding DNA: TGTGCCTGGAGTGTACCAGGACTCAAGACCAAACTGTTTTTT.

The chain joins TRBV6-4 to TRBJ1-5; 8 bases fit TRBD1. V dropped 6 bases and J dropped 7; count of bases not matched to a gene: 8. Germline loops: CDR1 MRHNA, CDR2 SNTAGT. The CDR3 spans 14 residues. Here the CDR3 DNA reads TGTGCCAGCAGCCTCACAGGGGGGCGGCAGCCCCAGCATTTT. Protein sequence: CASSLTGGRQPQHF.

The rearrangement links TRBV2 to TRBJ1-5, with 8 bases identical to TRBD1. CDR1 is SNHLY and CDR2 is FYNNEI in the germline V gene. Trimming cost V 2 bases and J 4 bases; bases outside gene matches: 1. The length of the CDR3 is 14 residues. The CDR3 reads CASSEQGANQPQHF. The CDR3 DNA is TGTGCCAGCAGTGAACAGGGGGCGAATCAGCCCCAGCATTTT.

This sequence joins TRBV7-2 and TRBJ1-2, with D maybe TRBD1 (6 bases). Per the germline V gene, CDR1 is SGHTA and CDR2 is FQGNSA. With 1 base removed from V and 6 bases from J, the gap between germline ends came to 21 bases. This CDR3 comprises 17 residues. The CDR3 coding sequence is TGTGCCAGCAGCTTAGTAGGGGGGGGTCAGGGTACCAATGGCTACACCTTC. Its protein product is CASSLVGGGQGTNGYTF.

A single count supports this clone. V gene TRBV6-6 combines with J gene TRBJ2-7, with unresolved D. Trimming stripped 6 bases from V and 6 bases from J, with 15 bases between. Germline values: CDR1 MNHNY, CDR2 SVGAGI (reference sequence). The CDR3 covers 13 residues. The CDR3 region is CASSPDQAAEQYF. DNA for the CDR3: TGTGCCAGCAGCCCTGACCAGGCCGCCGAGCAGTACTTC.

The chain uses TRBV7-8 and TRBJ1-2; D is perhaps TRBD1 (6 bases). The CDR3 is 17 amino acids. Germline V lookup: CDR1 SGHVS, CDR2 FQNEAQ. The germline V and J ends were trimmed by 7 bases and 8 bases, with 29 bases remaining between them. CDR3 sequence: CASIPDSSYRATGGYTF. The CDR3 DNA follows: TGTGCCAGCATCCCGGACAGTTCTTACCGTGCAACGGGGGGCTACACCTTC. The full variable domain, rest sourced from reference TRBV7-8 and TRBJ1-2, is GAGVSQSPRYKVAKRGQDVALRCDPISGHVSLFWYQQALGQGPEFLTYFQNEAQLDKSGLPSDRFFAERPEGSVSTLKIQRTQQEDSAVYLCASIPDSSYRATGGYTFGSGTRLTVV.

This clone was observed once. This sequence joins TRBV6-4 and TRBJ2-7; 7 bases agree with TRBD1. There are 16 residues in the CDR3. V gave up 3 bases and J gave up 4 bases; unmatched junction bases: 12. CDR1 MRHNA and CDR2 SNTAGT come from the germline V gene. Written as DNA, the CDR3 is TGTGCCAGCAGTGAACAGGGACAGACACTCAAATACGAGCAGTACTTC. As protein: CASSEQGQTLKYEQYF.

The chain employs TRBV5-6 and TRBJ1-1; no reliable D call. The V gene lost 4 bases and the J gene lost 2 bases, with 15 bases spanning the gap. Germline CDR1 and CDR2: SGHDT and YYEEEE. The CDR3 spans 15 residues. DNA for the CDR3: TGTGCCAGCAGCCCAGATTATGGAGCTAACACTGAAGCTTTCTTT. Encoded protein: CASSPDYGANTEAFF. Complete variable domain (other parts from reference TRBV5-6 and TRBJ1-1): DAGVTQSPTHLIKTRGQQVTLRCSPKSGHDTVSWYQQALGQGPQFIFQYYEEEERQRGNFPDRFSGHQFPNYSSELNVNALLLGDSALYLCASSPDYGANTEAFFGQGTRLTVV.

The chain employs TRBV18 and TRBJ1-2; 11 bases match TRBD1. The J segment lost 7 bases and the V segment lost 3 bases, leaving 7 bases of the junction unmatched. CDR3 size: 15 residues. Germline CDR1 is KGHSH and CDR2 is LQKENI. This CDR3 reads CASSPRTGGQSGYTF. The CDR3 DNA reads as TGTGCCAGCTCACCGAGGACAGGGGGCCAGAGTGGCTACACCTTC. The full variable domain, its missing parts supplied by reference TRBV18 and TRBJ1-2, is NAGVMQNPRHLVRRRGQEARLRCSPMKGHSHVYWYRQLPEEGLKFMVYLQKENIIDESGMPKERFSAEFPKEGPSILRIQQVVRGDSAAYFCASSPRTGGQSGYTFGSGTRLTVV.

The chain carries TRBV3-1 (or the pseudogene TRBV3-2) and TRBJ2-1, with 8 positions matching TRBD2. This CDR3 is built from 15 residues. CDR1 is LGHDT, CDR2 YNNKEL, per germline (reference sequence). V was clipped by 6 bases and J by 0 bases; unmatched bases: 4. This chain's CDR3 is CASRIAGSSYNEQFF. DNA of the CDR3: TGTGCCAGCAGGATAGCGGGGAGCTCCTACAATGAGCAGTTCTTC.

J is TRBJ1-3 and V is TRBV3-1 (or the pseudogene TRBV3-2); 9 nucleotides line up with TRBD1. Trimming took 4 bases from V and 3 from J; bases not matched to a gene: 4. In germline, CDR1 is LGHDT, CDR2 YNNKEL (reference sequence). CDR3 size: 15 residues. CDR3 in amino acids: CASSPGQGSGNTIYF. The CDR3 DNA sequence: TGTGCCAGCAGCCCGGGACAGGGTAGTGGAAACACCATATATTTT.

The gene calls are TRBV11-2 and TRBJ2-1, with 15 bases that match TRBD2. This CDR3 spans 16 amino acids. Germline V gene lookup returns CDR1 SGHAT and CDR2 FQNNGV. V gave up 5 bases and J gave up 6 bases; unmatched junction bases: 5. In DNA form, the CDR3 reads TGTGCCAGCAGCCGGACTAGCGGGGGGGCGGTCAATGAGCAGTTCTTC. Translating gives CASSRTSGGAVNEQFF.